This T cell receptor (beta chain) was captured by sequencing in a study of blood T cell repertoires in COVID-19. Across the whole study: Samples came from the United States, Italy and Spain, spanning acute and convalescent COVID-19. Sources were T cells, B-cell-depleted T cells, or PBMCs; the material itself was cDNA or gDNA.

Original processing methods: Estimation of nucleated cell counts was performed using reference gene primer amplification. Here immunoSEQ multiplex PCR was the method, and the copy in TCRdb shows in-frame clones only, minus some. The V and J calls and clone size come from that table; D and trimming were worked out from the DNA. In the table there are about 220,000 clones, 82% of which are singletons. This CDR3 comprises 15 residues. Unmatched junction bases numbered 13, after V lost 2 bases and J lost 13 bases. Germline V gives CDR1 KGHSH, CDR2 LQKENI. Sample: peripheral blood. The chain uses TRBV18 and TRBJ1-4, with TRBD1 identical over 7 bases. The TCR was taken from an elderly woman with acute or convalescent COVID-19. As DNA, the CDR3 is TGTGCCAGCTCACCATCCCGGGACAGCTATTATAGACTGTTTTTT. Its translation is CASSPSRDSYYRLFF.